This T cell receptor (beta chain) was captured by sequencing in a study of cytomegalovirus exposure and HLA in healthy donors. Study information: An early data release held around 80 million unique TCRs from HLA-typed donors.

The CDR3 consists of 15 residues. The germline gives CDR1 MNHNY, CDR2 SVGAGI (reference sequence). The germline V and J ends were trimmed by 6 bases and 2 bases, with 15 bases remaining between them. PCR involved 60 Vbeta and 13 Jbeta primers. Libraries were prepared by immunoSEQ multiplex PCR; TCRdb keeps only in-frame clonotypes and omits some of them. The sample lists some 200,000 clones, 60% to 80% occurring once. There are a few counts of this clone. The material sequenced was PBMCs. This chain joins TRBV6-6 and TRBJ2-3; D gene unclear. This clonotype was sampled from a woman aged 30 to 39 in good health and CMV-seronegative. The CDR3 nucleotides are TGTGCCAGCAGCGAACCCCGTATGGCCACAGATACGCAGTATTTT. This translates into CASSEPRMATDTQYF.